The rows below give T cell receptor beta chains drawn from one sample of a study of cytomegalovirus exposure and HLA in healthy donors. Repertoires were generated with immunoSEQ multiplex PCR, while TCRdb's copy carries only in-frame clones and drops some. The table has roughly 93,000 clones, approximately 79% seen once. Sequencing was carried out using PBMCs. These receptors were taken from a male donor in good health and CMV-seronegative. CDR3s include the opening cysteine and the closing phenylalanine or tryptophan. A D gene is named only where the DNA matches it firmly. Not all rows give a size; the values are once, few, many and, for expanded clones, a class.

.	TRBV7-9	TRBD1	TRBJ1-5	TGTGCCAGCAGCCCGGGACAGGAATTCCATCAGCCCCAGCATTTT	CASSPGQEFHQPQHF
few	TRBV4-1	TRBD1	TRBJ1-5	TGCGCCAGCAGCCAGAGCCCGTTACAGGGGAGCAATCAGCCCCAGCATTTT	CASSQSPLQGSNQPQHF
.	TRBV27	.	TRBJ1-5	TGTGCCAGCAGTTCGGAGGGGCTGGGCAATCAGCCCCAGCATTTT	CASSSEGLGNQPQHF
.	TRBV5-1	TRBD1	TRBJ2-7	TGCGCCAGCAGCCCGGGCCTGTTGGGACAGGGGCAAGGGGAGCAGTACTTC	CASSPGLLGQGQGEQYF
.	TRBV7-8	TRBD2	TRBJ2-5	TGTGCCAGCAGCTTAGGGAGAGGCGGGAGGACCCAAGAGACCCAGTACTTC	CASSLGRGGRTQETQYF
.	TRBV7-8	TRBD1	TRBJ1-1	TGTGCCAGCAGCTTTGCGCCCCGGACAGGGCTTGAAGCTTTCTTT	CASSFAPRTGLEAFF
.	TRBV2	.	TRBJ2-1	TGTGCCAGCATGAGGGAGCGGCGTGAGCAGTTCTTC	CASMRERREQFF
.	TRBV19	.	TRBJ2-5	TGTGCCAGTAGTATAGCAGGGTCCCAAGAGACCCAGTACTTC	CASSIAGSQETQYF
.	TRBV6-1	.	TRBJ2-7	TGTGCCAGCAGGCCAGGGAATGAACGTTCCTACGAGCAGTACTTC	CASRPGNERSYEQYF
.	TRBV4-1	TRBD1	TRBJ2-5	TGCGCCAGCAGCCAAGACTCGGCAGGGGGCCGGGAGACCCAGTACTTC	CASSQDSAGGRETQYF
.	TRBV4-2	.	TRBJ2-1	TGTGCCAGCAGCCAAGATACCAGGAATGAGCAGTTCTTC	CASSQDTRNEQFF
.	TRBV7-9	.	TRBJ2-5	TGTGCCAGCAGCTTAGCGTCGGGGGAAGAGACCCAGTACTTC	CASSLASGEETQYF
.	TRBV7-8	.	TRBJ2-7	TGTGCCAGCAGCTTAGAAAGGGCCGGCAGGGTTGCCTACGAGCAGTACTTC	CASSLERAGRVAYEQYF
.	TRBV27	TRBD2	TRBJ2-7	TGTGCCAGCAGTCTTCACCGGACTAGCGGGAGTCGCTCCTACGAGCAGTACTTC	CASSLHRTSGSRSYEQYF
.	TRBV6-5	.	TRBJ1-1	TGTGCCAGCAGTCAGACACCCAACACTGAAGCTTTCTTT	CASSQTPNTEAFF
.	TRBV27	TRBD1	TRBJ1-1	TGTGCCAGCAGTCGCCTCCGGGACAGTGAAGCTTTCTTT	CASSRLRDSEAFF
few	TRBV11-2	.	TRBJ2-7	TGTGCCAGCAGCCTTCTTACTCCAAAGAGCTACGAGCAGTACTTC	CASSLLTPKSYEQYF
.	TRBV9	.	TRBJ2-3	TGTGCCAGCAGCGTGGCCTCGAGCACAGATACGCAGTATTTT	CASSVASSTDTQYF
few	TRBV30	.	TRBJ1-1	TGTGCCTGGAAGGGACTGCGGAACACTGAAGCTTTCTTT	CAWKGLRNTEAFF
.	TRBV7-9	.	TRBJ2-1	TGTGCCAGCAACCCGGACAGCTCCTACAATGAGCAGTTCTTC	CASNPDSSYNEQFF
.	TRBV28	TRBD1	TRBJ1-5	TGTGCCAGCAGTCGGACAGGATTTCGGCCCCAGCATTTT	CASSRTGFRPQHF
few	TRBV11-2	TRBD2	TRBJ2-7	TGTGCCAGCAGCTTAGGTTCTAGCGGGACCTACGAGCAGTACTTC	CASSLGSSGTYEQYF
.	TRBV5-1	TRBD2	TRBJ2-7	TGCGCCAGCAGCTTGGCCGTAGCGGGAGGGCTCCTCGAGCAGTACTTC	CASSLAVAGGLLEQYF
.	TRBV4-1	TRBD1	TRBJ1-1	TGCGCCAGCAGCCAAGGGACAGGGCCCACTGAAGCTTTCTTT	CASSQGTGPTEAFF
.	TRBV13	TRBD2	TRBJ2-1	TGTGCCAGCAGCCCGCGGGACTACCCGCCCTCTTGGGGGTCGGTTTCCTACAATGAGCAGTTCTTC	CASSPRDYPPSWGSVSYNEQFF
.	TRBV29-1	.	TRBJ2-2	TGCAGCGTTGTTGGCCTAGCTAGCACCGGGGAGCTGTTTTTT	CSVVGLASTGELFF
.	TRBV11-2	.	TRBJ2-7	TGTGCCAGCAGCCCCCTATGGGGAGAAGTCTACGAGCAGTACTTC	CASSPLWGEVYEQYF
.	TRBV6-6	TRBD2	TRBJ2-7	TGTGCCAGCAGTTACCCAGCGGGAGTAAGCTACGAGCAGTACTTC	CASSYPAGVSYEQYF
.	TRBV30	.	TRBJ1-3	TGTGCCTGGAGTGAGAGGGGAAACACCATATATTTT	CAWSERGNTIYF
.	TRBV27	TRBD2	TRBJ2-7	TGTGCCAGCAGTTTCACAGGGACTAGCGGTTCTCCCTACGAGCAGTACTTC	CASSFTGTSGSPYEQYF
.	TRBV5-1	TRBD2	TRBJ2-1	TGCGCCAGCAGCTTGGGAAACAGCGGGGCCGGGTACAATGAGCAGTTCTTC	CASSLGNSGAGYNEQFF
few	TRBV27	.	TRBJ2-1	TGTGCCAGCACCCTCTCGAGGGGGAATGAGCAGTTCTTC	CASTLSRGNEQFF
.	TRBV28	.	TRBJ2-7	TGTGCCAGCAGTTTACAGCGGACCTACGAGCAGTACTTC	CASSLQRTYEQYF
once	TRBV6-5	TRBD1	TRBJ2-7	TGTGCCAGCAGGACACGGACAGGGGGGTTCCACGAGCAGTACTTC	CASRTRTGGFHEQYF
.	TRBV30	TRBD1	TRBJ1-3	TGTGCCTGGAGCGATGGGACAGGGGGAAGCTCTGGAAACACCATATATTTT	CAWSDGTGGSSGNTIYF
.	TRBV19	.	TRBJ2-1	TGTGCCAGTAGGAACGGCCCGGGGCAGGGGGAGGTCAATGAGCAGTTCTTC	CASRNGPGQGEVNEQFF
.	TRBV6-1	.	TRBJ1-2	TGTGCCAAGGGGGGAGGGCACCCTAACTATGGCTACACCTTC	CAKGGGHPNYGYTF
.	TRBV28	.	TRBJ1-1	TGTGCCAGCAGTTTTGCCAGGTTTGAAGCTTTCTTT	CASSFARFEAFF
few	TRBV28	.	TRBJ1-4	TGTGCCAGCAGTTTGTCCCCGACAGTTAATGAAAAACTGTTTTTT	CASSLSPTVNEKLFF
.	TRBV9	TRBD1	TRBJ2-2	TGTGCCAGCAGCGTAGTGACAGGGCCCACCGGGGAGCTGTTTTTT	CASSVVTGPTGELFF
.	TRBV6-1	.	TRBJ2-1	TGTGCCAGCAGTGAAGGGGAAATAGCGGAAACTACGATTAGCCCCTACAATGAGCAGTTCTTC	CASSEGEIAETTISPYNEQFF
.	TRBV6-1	.	TRBJ2-7	TGTGCCAGCCATCAGGGTGGGGCCACCTACGAGCAGTACTTC	CASHQGGATYEQYF
.	TRBV19	.	TRBJ1-2	TGTGCCGGGCAGGTTACCCCCCTCTATGGCTACACCTTC	CAGQVTPLYGYTF
.	TRBV5-1	.	TRBJ2-7	TGCGCCAGCAGCTTGACAGGGCCAAGGTCCTACGAGCAGTACTTC	CASSLTGPRSYEQYF
.	TRBV7-8	.	TRBJ1-3	TGTGCCAGCAGCTTACAGGGGCCCGCGAACACCATATATTTT	CASSLQGPANTIYF
once	TRBV30	TRBD1	TRBJ2-3	TGTGCCTACGGGACAGTCACAGATACGCAGTATTTT	CAYGTVTDTQYF
.	TRBV5-1	TRBD1	TRBJ2-7	TGCGCCAGCAGCCCAGCGGGACAGGGGCCAAGGGAGCAGTACTTC	CASSPAGQGPREQYF
.	TRBV7-9	TRBD1	TRBJ1-4	TGTGCCAGCAGACAGGGACAGGCTAATGAAAAACTGTTTTTT	CASRQGQANEKLFF
few	TRBV4-2	.	TRBJ2-2	TGTGCCAGCAGCCAAGATAGGACCGGGGAATCGAAAACCGGGGAGCTGTTTTTT	CASSQDRTGESKTGELFF
.	TRBV30	TRBD2	TRBJ2-1	TGTGCCTGGAGTGTACCCGCGGGAGGGCCCAGCTCCTACAATGAGCAGTTCTTC	CAWSVPAGGPSSYNEQFF
.	TRBV5-1	.	TRBJ2-7	TGCGCCAGCAGCTTGGACAGTATATACGAGCAGTACTTC	CASSLDSIYEQYF
.	TRBV14	TRBD2	TRBJ2-3	TGTGCCAGCAGCCAGCAGAACGGACTAGCGGCTTCAGCTACGCAGTATTTT	CASSQQNGLAASATQYF
few	TRBV9	.	TRBJ1-1	TGTGCCAGCAGCACCCGTGTTGTGCTGGGCCCTGGAAGAGAAGCTTTCTTT	CASSTRVVLGPGREAFF